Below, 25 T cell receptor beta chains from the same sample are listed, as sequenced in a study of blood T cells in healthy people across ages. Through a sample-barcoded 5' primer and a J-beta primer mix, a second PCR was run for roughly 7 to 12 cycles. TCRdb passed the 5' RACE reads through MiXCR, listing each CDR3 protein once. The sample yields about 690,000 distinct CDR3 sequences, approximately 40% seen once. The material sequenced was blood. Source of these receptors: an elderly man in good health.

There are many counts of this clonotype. The CDR3 sequence: CSVEQVRQETQYF. DNA of the CDR3: TGCAGCGTTGAACAAGTCCGACAAGAGACCCAGTACTTC. V and J are TRBV29-1 and TRBJ2-5; D remains unclear. The V gene lost 2 bases and the J gene lost 2 bases, with 9 bases spanning the gap. The CDR3 extends over 13 amino acids. CDR1 is SQVTM, CDR2 ANQGSEA, per germline.

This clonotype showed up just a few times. The CDR3 spells CASSFSGTETNNEQFF. CDR3 nucleotide sequence: TGTGCCAGCAGCTTTTCCGGGACAGAGACTAACAATGAGCAGTTCTTC. The rearrangement links TRBV27 to TRBJ2-1, with TRBD1 identical over 7 bases. Germline-derived CDR1 and CDR2 are MNHEY and SMNVEV (reference sequence). CDR3 length: 16 residues. The trim removed 6 bases at V and 5 bases at J, leaving 13 bases unmatched.

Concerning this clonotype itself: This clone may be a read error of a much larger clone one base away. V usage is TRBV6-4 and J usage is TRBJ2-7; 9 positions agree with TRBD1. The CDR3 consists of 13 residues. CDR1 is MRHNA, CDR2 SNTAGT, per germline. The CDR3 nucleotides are TGTGCCAGCTCAACGGACAGGGGCTACGAGCGGTACTTC. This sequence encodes CASSTDRGYERYF.

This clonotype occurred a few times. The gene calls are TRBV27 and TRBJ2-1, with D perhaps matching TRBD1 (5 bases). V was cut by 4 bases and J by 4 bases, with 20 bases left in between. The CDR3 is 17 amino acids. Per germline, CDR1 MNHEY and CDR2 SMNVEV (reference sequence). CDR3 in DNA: TGTGCCAGCAGTTCCTTAGCCTCAGGGTCCTGGTACAATGAGCAGTTCTTC. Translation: CASSSLASGSWYNEQFF.

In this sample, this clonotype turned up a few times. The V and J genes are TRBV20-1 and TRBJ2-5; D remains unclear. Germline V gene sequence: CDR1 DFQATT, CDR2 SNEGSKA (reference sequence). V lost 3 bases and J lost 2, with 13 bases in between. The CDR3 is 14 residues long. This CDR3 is CSARGWGSQETQYF. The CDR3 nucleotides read TGCAGTGCTAGGGGATGGGGTTCACAAGAGACCCAGTACTTC.

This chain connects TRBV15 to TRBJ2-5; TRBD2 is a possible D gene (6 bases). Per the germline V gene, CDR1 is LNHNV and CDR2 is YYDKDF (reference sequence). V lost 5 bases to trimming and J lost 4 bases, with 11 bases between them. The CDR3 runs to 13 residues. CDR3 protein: CATSRGSRETQYF. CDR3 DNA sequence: TGTGCCACCAGCCGGGGGTCGAGAGAGACCCAGTACTTC.

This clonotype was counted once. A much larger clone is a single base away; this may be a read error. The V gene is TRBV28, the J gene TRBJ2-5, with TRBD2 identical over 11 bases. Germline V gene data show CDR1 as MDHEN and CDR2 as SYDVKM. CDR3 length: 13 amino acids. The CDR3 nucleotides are TGTACCAGTAGCGGGGGGGCCGGAAAGACCCAGTACTTC. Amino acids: CTSSGGAGKTQYF.

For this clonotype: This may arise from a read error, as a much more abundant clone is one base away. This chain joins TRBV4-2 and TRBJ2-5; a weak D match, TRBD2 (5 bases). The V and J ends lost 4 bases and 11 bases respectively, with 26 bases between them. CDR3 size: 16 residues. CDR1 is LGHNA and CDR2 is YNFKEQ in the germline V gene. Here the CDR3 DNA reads TGTGCCAGCAGCCCAGGAGACTACACGACTAACAATGAGCAGTACTTC. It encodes CASSPGDYTTNNEQYF.

This CDR3 reads CASSLGLQSYEQYF. As DNA, the CDR3 is TGTGCCAGCAGTCTGGGACTACAATCCTACGAGCAGTACTTC. The chain couples TRBV27 to TRBJ2-7; 7 bases line up with TRBD2. With 5 bases clipped from V and 1 base from J, the junction kept 5 bases outside the gene matches. Germline V CDR1 and CDR2: MNHEY, SMNVEV (reference sequence). The CDR3 is made up of 14 amino acids.

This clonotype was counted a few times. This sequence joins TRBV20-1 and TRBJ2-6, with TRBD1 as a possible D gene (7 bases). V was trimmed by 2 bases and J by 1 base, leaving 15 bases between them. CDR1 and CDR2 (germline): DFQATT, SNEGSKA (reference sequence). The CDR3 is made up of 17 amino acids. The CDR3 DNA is TGCAGTGCTAGACGACAGGGAGGCCCTTCTGGGGCCAACGTCCTGACTTTC. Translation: CSARRQGGPSGANVLTF.

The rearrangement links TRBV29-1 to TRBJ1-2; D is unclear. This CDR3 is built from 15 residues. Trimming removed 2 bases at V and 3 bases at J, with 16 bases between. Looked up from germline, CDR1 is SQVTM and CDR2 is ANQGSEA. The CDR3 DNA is TGCAGCGTTGAATACCTGGGATGGAAGGACTATGGCTACACCTTC. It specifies CSVEYLGWKDYGYTF.

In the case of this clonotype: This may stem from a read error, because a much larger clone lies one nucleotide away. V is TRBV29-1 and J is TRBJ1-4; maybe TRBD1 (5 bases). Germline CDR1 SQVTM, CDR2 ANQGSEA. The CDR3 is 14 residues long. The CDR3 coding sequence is TGCAGCGCATGCGCCGGGACCACTAGTGAAAAACTGTTTTTT. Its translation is CSACAGTTSEKLFF.

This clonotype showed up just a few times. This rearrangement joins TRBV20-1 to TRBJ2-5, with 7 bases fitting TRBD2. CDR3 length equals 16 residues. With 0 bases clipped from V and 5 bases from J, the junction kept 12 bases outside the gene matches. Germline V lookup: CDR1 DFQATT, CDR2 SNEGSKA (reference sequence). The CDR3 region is CSARDVSGARWETQYF. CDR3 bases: TGCAGTGCTAGAGATGTAAGCGGGGCTAGATGGGAGACCCAGTACTTC.

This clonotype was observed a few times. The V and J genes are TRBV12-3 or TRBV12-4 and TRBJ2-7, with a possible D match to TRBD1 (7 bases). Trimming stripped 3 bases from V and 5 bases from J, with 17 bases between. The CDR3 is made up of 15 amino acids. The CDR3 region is CASSFRTGGVNEQYF. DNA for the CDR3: TGTGCCAGCAGTTTCAGGACAGGCGGGGTCAACGAGCAGTACTTC.

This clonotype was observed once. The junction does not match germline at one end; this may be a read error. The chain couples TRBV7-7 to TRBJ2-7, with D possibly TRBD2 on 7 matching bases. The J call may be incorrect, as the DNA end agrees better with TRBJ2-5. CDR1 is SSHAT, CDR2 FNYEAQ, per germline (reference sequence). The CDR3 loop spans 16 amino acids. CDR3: CASSLGASGGEETQYF. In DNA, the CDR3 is TGTGCTAGCAGCTTAGGAGCTTCGGGGGGCGAAGAGACCCAGTACTTC.

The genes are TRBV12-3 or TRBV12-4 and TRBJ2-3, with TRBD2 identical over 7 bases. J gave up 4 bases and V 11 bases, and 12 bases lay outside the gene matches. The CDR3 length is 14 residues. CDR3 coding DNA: TGTGCCGGCACGAGGGAGGGGCTTGCAGATACGCAGTATTTT. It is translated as CAGTREGLADTQYF.

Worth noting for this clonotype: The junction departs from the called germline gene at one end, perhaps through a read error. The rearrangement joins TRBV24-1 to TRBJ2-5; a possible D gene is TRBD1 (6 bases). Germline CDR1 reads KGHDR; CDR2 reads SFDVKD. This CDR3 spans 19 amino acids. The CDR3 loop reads CATSDRTPGQNRNKETRYF. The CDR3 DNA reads TGTGCCACCAGTGATAGAACCCCCGGACAGAATCGGAACAAAGAGACCCGGTACTTC.

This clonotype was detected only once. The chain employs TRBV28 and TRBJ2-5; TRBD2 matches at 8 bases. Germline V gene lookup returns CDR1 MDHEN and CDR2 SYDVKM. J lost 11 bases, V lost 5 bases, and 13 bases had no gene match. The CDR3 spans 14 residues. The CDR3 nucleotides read TGTGCCAGCAGTCCCCAGCGGGAGAAGGGTGAGCAGTACTTC. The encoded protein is CASSPQREKGEQYF.

CDR3 DNA: TGCGCCAGCAGCTTGTTGTGGGAAGCCGAGCAGTACTTC. Translating it yields CASSLLWEAEQYF. The V gene is TRBV5-1, the J gene TRBJ2-7; D gene unclear. The V gene's germline CDR1 is SGHRS and CDR2 YFSETQ. V shed 1 base and J shed 6 bases, with 11 bases lying between them. This CDR3 has 13 residues.

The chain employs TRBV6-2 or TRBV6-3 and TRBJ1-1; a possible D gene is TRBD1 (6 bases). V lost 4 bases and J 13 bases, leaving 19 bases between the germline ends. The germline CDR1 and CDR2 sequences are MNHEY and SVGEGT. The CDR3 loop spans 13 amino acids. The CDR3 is CASSSTGTLKDFF. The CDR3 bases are TGTGCCAGCAGTTCGACGGGGACACTGAAGGATTTCTTT.

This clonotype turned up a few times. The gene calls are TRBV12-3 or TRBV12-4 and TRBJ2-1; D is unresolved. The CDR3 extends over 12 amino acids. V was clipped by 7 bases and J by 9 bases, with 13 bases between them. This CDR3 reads CASNGRATEQFF. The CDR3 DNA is TGTGCCAGCAATGGACGGGCTACTGAGCAGTTCTTC.

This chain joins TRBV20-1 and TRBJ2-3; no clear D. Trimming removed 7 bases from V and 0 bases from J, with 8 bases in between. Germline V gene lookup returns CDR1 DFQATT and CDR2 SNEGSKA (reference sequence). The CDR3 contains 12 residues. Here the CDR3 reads CSDKGSTDTQYF. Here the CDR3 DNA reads TGCAGTGATAAGGGTAGCACAGATACGCAGTATTTT.

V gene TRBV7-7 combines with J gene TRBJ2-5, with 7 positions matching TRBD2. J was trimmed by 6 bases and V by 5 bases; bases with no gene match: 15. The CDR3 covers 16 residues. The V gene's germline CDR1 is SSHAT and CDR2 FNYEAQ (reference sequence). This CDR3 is CASSASGTNGAKTQYF. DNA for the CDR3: TGTGCCAGCAGCGCGTCCGGGACTAACGGGGCTAAGACCCAGTACTTC. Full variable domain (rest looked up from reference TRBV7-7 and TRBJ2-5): GAGVSQSPRYKVTKRGQDVTLRCDPISSHATLYWYQQALGQGPEFLTYFNYEAQPDKSGLPSDRFSAERPEGSISTLTIQRTEQRDSAMYRCASSASGTNGAKTQYFGPGTRLLVL.

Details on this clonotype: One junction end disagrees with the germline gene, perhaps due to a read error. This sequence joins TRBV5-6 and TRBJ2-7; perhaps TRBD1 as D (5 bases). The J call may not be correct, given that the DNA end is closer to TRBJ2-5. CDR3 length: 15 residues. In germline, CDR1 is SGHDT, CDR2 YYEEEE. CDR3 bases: TGTGCCAGCAACTTGCATCAGGGAATGGGGGAGACCCAGTACTTC. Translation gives CASNLHQGMGETQYF.

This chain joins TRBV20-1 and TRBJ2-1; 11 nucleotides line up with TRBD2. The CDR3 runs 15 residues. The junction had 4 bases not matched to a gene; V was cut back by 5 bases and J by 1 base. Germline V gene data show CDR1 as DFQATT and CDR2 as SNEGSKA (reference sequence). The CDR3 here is CSAGSGGASYNEQFF. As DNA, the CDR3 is TGCAGTGCTGGTAGCGGGGGGGCTTCCTACAATGAGCAGTTCTTC.